The 14 T cell receptor beta chains listed next were all sequenced from one sample in a study of cytomegalovirus exposure and HLA in healthy donors. PCR was performed using 60 Vbeta and 13 Jbeta primers. Sequenced by immunoSEQ multiplex PCR; TCRdb stores in-frame clones only, minus some. The sample includes about 140,000 clones, 76% of them seen just once. Sample: PBMCs. These receptors all come from a woman aged 35 to 49 in good health and CMV-seronegative.

V is TRBV4-1 and J is TRBJ1-1; possibly TRBD1 for D (6 bases). The CDR3 has 15 amino acids. In germline, CDR1 is MGHRA, CDR2 YSYEKL. V gave up 3 bases and J gave up 4 bases, with 15 bases separating them. CDR3 nucleotide sequence: TGCGCCAGCAGCCAGGTTGGACAGTCGCTCACTGAAGCTTTCTTT. Translating it yields CASSQVGQSLTEAFF.

The chain has TRBV5-5 and TRBJ1-2; the match to TRBD1 covers 10 bases. The CDR3 is 14 amino acids. Germline lookup yields CDR1 SGHKS and CDR2 YYEKEE (reference sequence). Trimming removed 3 bases from V and 1 base from J; junction bases left unmatched: 0. The CDR3 coding sequence is TGTGCCAGCAGCTGGACAGGGGGTAACTATGGCTACACCTTC. Its protein product is CASSWTGGNYGYTF.

V is TRBV4-2 and J is TRBJ2-7, with TRBD2 matching over 10 bases. Germline V gene data show CDR1 as LGHNA and CDR2 as YNFKEQ. This CDR3 spans 17 amino acids. J was trimmed by 2 bases and V by 0 bases; bases with no gene match: 7. The CDR3 DNA reads TGTGCCAGCAGCCAAGATGGGGCAGCGGGAGGGACCTACGAGCAGTACTTC. It encodes CASSQDGAAGGTYEQYF.

The chain uses TRBV2 and TRBJ2-6; TRBD1 matches 8 bases. The germline CDR1 and CDR2 sequences are SNHLY and FYNNEI. The CDR3 consists of 17 residues. With V trimmed by 8 bases and J by 0 bases, 9 bases remained unmatched. In nucleotides, the CDR3 is TGTGCCAGCCTCGTATGGGACAGGAGCTCTGGGGCCAACGTCCTGACTTTC. Translating gives CASLVWDRSSGANVLTF. Full variable domain (missing parts from reference TRBV2 and TRBJ2-6): EPEVTQTPSHQVTQMGQEVILRCVPISNHLYFYWYRQILGQKVEFLVSFYNNEISEKSEIFDDQFSVERPDGSNFTLKIRSTKLEDSAMYFCASLVWDRSSGANVLTFGAGSRLTVL.

This rearrangement joins TRBV13 to TRBJ2-4; TRBD2 is a possible D gene (6 bases). Germline loops: CDR1 PRHDT, CDR2 FYEKMQ (reference sequence). With 5 bases removed from V and 13 bases from J, the gap between germline ends came to 15 bases. There are 12 residues in the CDR3. Here the CDR3 reads CASSGPRDQQYF. Here the CDR3 DNA reads TGTGCCAGCAGCGGACCGCGGGACCAGCAGTACTTC.

V usage is TRBV7-7 and J usage is TRBJ1-2; D call uncertain. The V gene's germline CDR1 is SSHAT and CDR2 FNYEAQ (reference sequence). The CDR3 has 13 amino acids. V shed 9 bases and J shed 7 bases, with 18 bases lying between them. The CDR3 DNA is TGTGCCAGTCGTGCTAGGGAGGGAATTGGCTACACCTTC. This translates into CASRAREGIGYTF.

The J gene is TRBJ2-7, the V gene TRBV7-2, with TRBD2 matching over 7 bases. Germline trimming cut 1 base from V and 10 bases from J; bases unmatched to any gene: 7. Germline CDR1 reads SGHTA; CDR2 reads FQGNSA. The CDR3 contains 13 residues. Written as DNA, the CDR3 is TGTGCCAGCAGCTTAGGAGAGGGACTAATTCAGTACTTC. As protein: CASSLGEGLIQYF.

The V call is TRBV2, the J call TRBJ1-5, with 7 bases fitting TRBD1. Germline CDR1 reads SNHLY; CDR2 reads FYNNEI. The V gene end was trimmed by 6 bases and the J gene end by 1 base; junction bases not matched to a gene: 6. The CDR3 has 15 amino acids. CDR3 residues: CASRGGSGSNQPQHF. DNA of the CDR3: TGTGCCAGCAGAGGGGGCAGTGGGAGCAATCAGCCCCAGCATTTT.

The V gene is TRBV10-3, the J gene TRBJ2-7; TRBD1 matches 7 bases. Germline lookup yields CDR1 ENHRY and CDR2 SYGVKD. V was clipped by 5 bases and J by 4 bases; unmatched bases: 11. This CDR3 contains 15 residues. CDR3 region: CAISPQGQATYEQYF. The CDR3 DNA reads TGTGCCATCAGTCCCCAAGGACAGGCGACTTACGAGCAGTACTTC.

The chain uses TRBV6-1 and TRBJ1-2; possible D gene TRBD1, 6 bases. Per germline, CDR1 MNHNS and CDR2 SASEGT. The CDR3 sequence is 17 residues long. The ends were cut back, 1 base at V and 6 bases at J, with 21 bases in the middle. This CDR3 reads CASSEGFGTPNTHGYTF. CDR3 DNA: TGTGCCAGCAGTGAAGGGTTCGGGACACCTAACACGCATGGCTACACCTTC.

The chain has TRBV15 and TRBJ2-3; 12 bases line up with TRBD2. CDR3 length equals 16 residues. V shed 1 base and J 2 bases; nucleotides not matched to a gene: 1. The germline V gene has CDR1 LNHNV and CDR2 YYDKDF (reference sequence). CDR3 sequence (DNA): TGTGCCACCAGCAGAGGACTAGCGGGGGACACAGATACGCAGTATTTT. Translated, it gives CATSRGLAGDTDTQYF.

This sequence joins TRBV5-1 and TRBJ1-2; D is unresolved. V was trimmed by 4 bases and J by 0 bases, leaving 7 bases between them. The CDR3 loop spans 13 amino acids. Germline V CDR1 and CDR2: SGHRS, YFSETQ. The CDR3 coding sequence is TGCGCCAGCAGCGCTACAGCTAACTATGGCTACACCTTC. This translates into CASSATANYGYTF.

The chain links TRBV19 to TRBJ2-7; 7 bases align to TRBD1. Germline V gene sequence: CDR1 LNHDA, CDR2 SQIVND (reference sequence). Unmatched junction bases numbered 9, after V lost 4 bases and J lost 0 bases. CDR3 length: 16 amino acids. The CDR3 here is CASSRDKGAFSYEQYF. CDR3 nucleotide sequence: TGTGCCAGTAGTAGGGATAAGGGGGCCTTCTCCTACGAGCAGTACTTC. The complete variable domain, with remaining parts taken from reference TRBV19 and TRBJ2-7, reads DGGITQSPKYLFRKEGQNVTLSCEQNLNHDAMYWYRQDPGQGLRLIYYSQIVNDFQKGDIAEGYSVSREKKESFPLTVTSAQKNPTAFYLCASSRDKGAFSYEQYFGPGTRLTVT.

In DNA form, the CDR3 reads TGTGCCAGTAGTTTGTCGGGTTGGAGCACTGAAGCTTTCTTT. Protein product: CASSLSGWSTEAFF. The chain employs TRBV19 and TRBJ1-1; D gene unclear. In germline, CDR1 is LNHDA, CDR2 SQIVND (reference sequence). Trimming took off 5 bases at V and 4 bases at J, with 14 bases between the two ends. The CDR3 runs to 14 residues.